This TCR beta chain was observed in a study of blood T cell repertoires in COVID-19. On the study more broadly: Acute and convalescent COVID-19 samples came from the United States, Italy and Spain. Nucleic acid was either cDNA or gDNA, and it came from T cells, B-cell-depleted T cells, or PBMCs.

Trimming removed 3 bases at V and 5 bases at J, with 19 bases between. From germline, CDR1 is GTSNPN and CDR2 SVGIG (reference sequence). The CDR3 is 15 amino acids. Original analysis: Estimation of nucleated cell counts was performed using reference gene primer amplification. Here immunoSEQ multiplex PCR was the method, and the copy in TCRdb shows in-frame clones only, minus some. V and J calls and clone size are as listed in that table; D and trimming were resolved from the DNA. The sample yields 100,000 to 150,000 clones, about 87% seen once. The sample was peripheral blood. The receptor's source is a woman aged 45-60 years with acute or convalescent COVID-19. The genes are TRBV30 and TRBJ2-5, with D perhaps TRBD2 (6 bases). DNA for the CDR3: TGTGCCTGGAGCCTTTCCGGGCTGGCGGGGGAGACCCAGTACTTC. Translated, it gives CAWSLSGLAGETQYF.